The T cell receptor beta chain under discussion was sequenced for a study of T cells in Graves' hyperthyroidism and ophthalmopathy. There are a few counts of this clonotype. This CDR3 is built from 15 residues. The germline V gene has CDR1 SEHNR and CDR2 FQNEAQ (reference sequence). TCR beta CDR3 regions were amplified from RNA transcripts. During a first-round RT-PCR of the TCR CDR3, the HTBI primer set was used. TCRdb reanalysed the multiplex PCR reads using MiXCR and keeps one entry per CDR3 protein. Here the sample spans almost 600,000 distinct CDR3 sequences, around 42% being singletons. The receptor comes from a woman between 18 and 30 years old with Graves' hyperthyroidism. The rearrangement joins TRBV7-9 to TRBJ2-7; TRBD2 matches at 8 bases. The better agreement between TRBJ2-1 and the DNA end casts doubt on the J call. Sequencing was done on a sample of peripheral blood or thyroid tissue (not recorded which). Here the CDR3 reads CASSLKAGEGNEQFF. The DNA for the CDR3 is TGTGCCAGCAGCTTAAAAGCGGGAGAGGGCAATGAGCAGTTCTTC.